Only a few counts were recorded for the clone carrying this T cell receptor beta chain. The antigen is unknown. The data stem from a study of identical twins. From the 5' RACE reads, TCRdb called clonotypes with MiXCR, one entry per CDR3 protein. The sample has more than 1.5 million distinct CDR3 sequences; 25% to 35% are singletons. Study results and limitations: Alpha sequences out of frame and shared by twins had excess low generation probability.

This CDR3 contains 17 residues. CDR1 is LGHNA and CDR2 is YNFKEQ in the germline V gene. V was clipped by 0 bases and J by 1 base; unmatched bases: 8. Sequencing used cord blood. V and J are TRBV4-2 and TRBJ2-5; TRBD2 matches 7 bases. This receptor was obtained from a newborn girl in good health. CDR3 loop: CASSQDVTGGGQETQYF. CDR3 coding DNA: TGTGCCAGCAGCCAAGACGTCACTGGCGGGGGCCAAGAGACCCAGTACTTC.